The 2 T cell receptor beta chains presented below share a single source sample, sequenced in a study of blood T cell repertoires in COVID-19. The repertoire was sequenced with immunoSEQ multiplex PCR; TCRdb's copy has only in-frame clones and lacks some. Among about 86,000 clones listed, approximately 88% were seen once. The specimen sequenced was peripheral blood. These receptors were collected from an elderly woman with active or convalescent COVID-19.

CDR3 residues: CASRPRGGGNQPQHF. The CDR3 DNA reads TGTGCCAGCAGACCGAGGGGGGGAGGCAATCAGCCCCAGCATTTT. V gene TRBV5-5 combines with J gene TRBJ1-5; D perhaps matches TRBD1 (6 bases). Germline CDR1 reads SGHKS; CDR2 reads YYEKEE (reference sequence). Trimming cost V 5 bases and J 2 bases, with 14 bases left between them. There are 15 residues in the CDR3.

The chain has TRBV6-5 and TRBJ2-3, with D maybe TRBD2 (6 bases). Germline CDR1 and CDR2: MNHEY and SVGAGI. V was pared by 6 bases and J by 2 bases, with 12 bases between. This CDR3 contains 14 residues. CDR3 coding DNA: TGTGCCAGCAGGAGGGACTTAAACACAGATACGCAGTATTTT. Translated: CASRRDLNTDTQYF.